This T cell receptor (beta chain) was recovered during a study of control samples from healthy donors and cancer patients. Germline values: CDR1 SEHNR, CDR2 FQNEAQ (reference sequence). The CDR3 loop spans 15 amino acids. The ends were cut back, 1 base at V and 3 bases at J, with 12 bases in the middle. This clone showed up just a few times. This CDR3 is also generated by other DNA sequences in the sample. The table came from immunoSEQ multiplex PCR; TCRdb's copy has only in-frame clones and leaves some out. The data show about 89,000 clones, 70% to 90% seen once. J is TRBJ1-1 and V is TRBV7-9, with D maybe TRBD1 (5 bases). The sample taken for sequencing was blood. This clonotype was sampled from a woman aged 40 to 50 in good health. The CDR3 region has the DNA TGTGCCAGCAGCTTAGAGCGGGGCGGCGACACTGAAGCTTTCTTT. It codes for CASSLERGGDTEAFF.